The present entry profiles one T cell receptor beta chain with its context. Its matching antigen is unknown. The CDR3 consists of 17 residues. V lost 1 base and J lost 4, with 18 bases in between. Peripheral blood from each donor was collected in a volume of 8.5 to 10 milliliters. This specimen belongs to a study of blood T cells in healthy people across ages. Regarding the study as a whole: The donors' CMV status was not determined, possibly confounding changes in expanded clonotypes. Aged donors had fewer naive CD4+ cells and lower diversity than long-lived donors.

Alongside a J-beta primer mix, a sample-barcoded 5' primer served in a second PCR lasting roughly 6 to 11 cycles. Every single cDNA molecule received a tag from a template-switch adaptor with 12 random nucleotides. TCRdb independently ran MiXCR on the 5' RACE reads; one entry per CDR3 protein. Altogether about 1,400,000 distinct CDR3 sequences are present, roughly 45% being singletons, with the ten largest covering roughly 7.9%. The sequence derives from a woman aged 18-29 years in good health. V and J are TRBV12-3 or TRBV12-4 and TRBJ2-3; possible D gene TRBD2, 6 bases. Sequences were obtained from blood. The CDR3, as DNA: TGTGCCAGCAGTTTAGGGAGGGGAGGTTACCCTTCAGATACGCAGTATTTT. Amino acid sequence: CASSLGRGGYPSDTQYF.